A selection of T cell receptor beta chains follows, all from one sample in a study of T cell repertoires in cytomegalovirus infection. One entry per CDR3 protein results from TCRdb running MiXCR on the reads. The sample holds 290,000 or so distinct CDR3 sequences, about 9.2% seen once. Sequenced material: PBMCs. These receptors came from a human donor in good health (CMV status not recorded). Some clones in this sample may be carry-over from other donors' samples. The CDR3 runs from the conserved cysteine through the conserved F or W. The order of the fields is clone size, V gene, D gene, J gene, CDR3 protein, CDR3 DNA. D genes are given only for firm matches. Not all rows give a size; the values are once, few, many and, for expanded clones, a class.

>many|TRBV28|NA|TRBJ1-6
CASSRRSGASPLHF
TGTGCCAGCAGTCGACGGTCCGGTGCTTCACCCCTCCACTTT
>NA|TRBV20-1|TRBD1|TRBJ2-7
CSALPGTGSSYEQYF
TGCAGTGCCTTGCCCGGGACAGGGTCATCCTACGAGCAGTACTTC
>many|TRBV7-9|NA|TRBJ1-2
CASSSGLYGYTF
TGTGCCAGCAGCTCGGGACTCTATGGCTACACCTTC
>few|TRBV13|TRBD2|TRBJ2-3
CASSYRLAGAPRTDTQYF
TGTGCCAGCAGCTACCGACTAGCGGGGGCCCCCCGCACAGATACGCAGTATTTT
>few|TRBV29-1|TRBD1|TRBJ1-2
CSVRDRENGYTF
TGCAGCGTCCGGGACAGGGAGAATGGCTACACCTTC
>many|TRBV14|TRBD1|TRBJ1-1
CASSQILSGGNTEAFF
TGTGCCAGCAGCCAAATTCTGTCAGGGGGGAACACTGAAGCTTTCTTT
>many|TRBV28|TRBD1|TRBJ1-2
CASSLNPGQVYGYTF
TGTGCCAGCAGTCTCAACCCGGGACAGGTCTATGGCTACACCTTC
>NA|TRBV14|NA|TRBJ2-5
CGSSDHPTGAPPQETQYF
TGTGGCAGCAGCGACCATCCCACGGGGGCGCCCCCCCAAGAGACCCAGTACTTC
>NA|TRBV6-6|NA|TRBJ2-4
CASSFSHSSLTEAKNIQYF
TGTGCCAGCAGTTTCTCTCATTCGTCCCTCACGGAGGCCAAAAACATTCAGTACTTC
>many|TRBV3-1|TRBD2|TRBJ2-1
CASSQESLAGGDNEQFF
TGTGCCAGCAGCCAAGAGTCACTAGCGGGCGGCGACAATGAGCAGTTCTTC
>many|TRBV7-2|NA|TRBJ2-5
CASSPSLTFTTQYF
TGTGCCAGCAGCCCTAGTCTGACCTTTACGACCCAGTACTTC
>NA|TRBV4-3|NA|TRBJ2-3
CASSQFGGSTDTQYF
TGCGCCAGCAGCCAATTTGGGGGGAGTACAGATACGCAGTATTTT
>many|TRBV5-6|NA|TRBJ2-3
CASTSEGYTDTQYF
TGTGCCAGCACCTCCGAGGGCTACACAGATACGCAGTATTTT
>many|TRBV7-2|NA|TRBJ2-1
CASSLRERNEQFF
TGTGCCAGCAGCTTAAGGGAGCGCAATGAGCAGTTCTTC
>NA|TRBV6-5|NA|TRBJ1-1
CASRGRGYTEAFF
TGTGCCAGCAGGGGACGGGGGTACACTGAAGCTTTCTTT
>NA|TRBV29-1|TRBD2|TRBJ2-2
CSVDKASGVNTGELFF
TGCAGCGTTGATAAGGCTAGCGGGGTTAACACCGGGGAGCTGTTTTTT
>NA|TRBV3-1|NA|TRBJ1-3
CASSLTDSSGNTIYF
TGTGCCAGCAGTCTTACGGACAGCTCTGGAAACACCATATATTTT
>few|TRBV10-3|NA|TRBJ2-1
CAISDPDSYNEQFF
TGTGCCATCAGTGACCCGGACAGTTACAATGAGCAGTTCTTC
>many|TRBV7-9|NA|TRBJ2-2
CASSFYRAGELFF
TGTGCCAGCAGCTTTTACAGGGCCGGGGAGCTGTTTTTT
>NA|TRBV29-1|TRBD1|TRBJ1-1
CSVEADRVVTEAFF
TGCAGCGTTGAAGCGGACAGGGTTGTCACTGAAGCTTTCTTT
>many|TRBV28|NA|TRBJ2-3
CASSLFLETSTDTQYF
TGTGCCAGCAGTTTATTCTTGGAAACCAGCACAGATACGCAGTATTTT
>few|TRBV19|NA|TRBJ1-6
CASNGRGSSPLHF
TGTGCCAGTAATGGCAGGGGAAGTTCACCCCTCCACTTT
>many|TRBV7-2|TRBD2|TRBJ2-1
CASSFPGLASNEQFF
TGTGCCAGCAGCTTCCCGGGACTAGCGAGCAATGAGCAGTTCTTC
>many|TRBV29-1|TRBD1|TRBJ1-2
CSVESGGGYTF
TGCAGCGTTGAATCAGGGGGTGGCTACACCTTC
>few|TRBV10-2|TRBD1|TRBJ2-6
CASTGQGAGANVLTF
TGCGCCAGCACGGGACAGGGGGCTGGGGCCAACGTCCTGACTTTC
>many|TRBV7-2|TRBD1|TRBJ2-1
CASSVDRERRHTYNEQFF
TGTGCCAGCAGCGTCGACAGGGAACGGAGACATACCTACAATGAGCAGTTCTTC
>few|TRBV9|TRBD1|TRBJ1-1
CASSGGTGSEAFF
TGTGCCAGCAGCGGAGGGACAGGGTCCGAAGCTTTCTTT
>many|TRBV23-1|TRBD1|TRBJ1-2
CASSRWHPSDRGPRTHGYTF
TGCGCCAGCAGTCGATGGCACCCGTCGGACAGGGGGCCTCGGACCCATGGCTACACCTTC
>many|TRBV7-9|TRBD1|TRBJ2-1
CASSPYRGNEQFF
TGTGCCAGCAGCCCATACAGGGGAAATGAGCAGTTCTTC
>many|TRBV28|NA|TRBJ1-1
CASNSKMNTEAFF
TGTGCCAGCAACTCCAAAATGAACACTGAAGCTTTCTTT
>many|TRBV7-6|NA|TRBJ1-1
CASSLGRVGVTEAFF
TGTGCCAGCAGCTTAGGTAGGGTTGGGGTCACTGAAGCTTTCTTT
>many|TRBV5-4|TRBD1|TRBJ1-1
CASSRGQGDTEAFF
TGTGCCAGCAGCCGGGGACAGGGGGACACTGAAGCTTTCTTT
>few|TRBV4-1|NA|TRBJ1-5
CASSQGQVQPQHF
TGCGCCAGCAGCCAAGGACAGGTCCAGCCCCAGCATTTT
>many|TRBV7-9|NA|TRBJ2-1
CASSAPQGGYEQFF
TGTGCCAGCAGCGCCCCACAGGGAGGCTATGAGCAGTTCTTC
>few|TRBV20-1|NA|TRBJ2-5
CSARNDETQYF
TGCAGTGCTAGAAATGACGAGACCCAGTACTTC
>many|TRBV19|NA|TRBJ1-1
CASSAWGEAFF
TGTGCCAGTAGTGCTTGGGGTGAAGCTTTCTTT
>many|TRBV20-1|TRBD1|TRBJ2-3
CSALGETGHEDTQYF
TGCAGTGCTTTGGGGGAGACAGGGCATGAAGATACGCAGTATTTT
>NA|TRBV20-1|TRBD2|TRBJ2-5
CSATTSGGSQETQYF
TGCAGTGCTACGACTAGCGGGGGGTCCCAAGAGACCCAGTACTTC
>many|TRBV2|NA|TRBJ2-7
CASSVDEQYF
TGTGCCAGCAGTGTAGACGAGCAGTACTTC